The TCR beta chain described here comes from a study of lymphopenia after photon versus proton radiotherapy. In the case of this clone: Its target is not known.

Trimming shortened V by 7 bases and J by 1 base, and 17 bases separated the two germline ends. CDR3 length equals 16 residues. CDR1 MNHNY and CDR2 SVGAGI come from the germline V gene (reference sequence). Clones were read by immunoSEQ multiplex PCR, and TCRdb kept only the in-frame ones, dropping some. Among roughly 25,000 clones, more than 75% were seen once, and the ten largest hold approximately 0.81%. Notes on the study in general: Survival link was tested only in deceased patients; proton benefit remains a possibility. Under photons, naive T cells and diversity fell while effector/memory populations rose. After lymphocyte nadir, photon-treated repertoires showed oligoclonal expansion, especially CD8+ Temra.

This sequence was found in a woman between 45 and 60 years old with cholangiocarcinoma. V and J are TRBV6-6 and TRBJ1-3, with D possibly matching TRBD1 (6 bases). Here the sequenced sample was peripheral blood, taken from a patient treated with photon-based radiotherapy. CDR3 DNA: TGTGCCAGCACCCTAGACAGGACGCCTTCTGGAAACACCATATATTTT. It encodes CASTLDRTPSGNTIYF.